The 14 T cell receptor beta chains in this list originate from one sample, sequenced in a study of Graves' ophthalmopathy and Graves' hyperthyroidism. Investigators amplified TCR beta CDR3 regions from RNA transcripts. Second-round multiplex PCR came after a first-round RT-PCR that employed HTBI primers. TCRdb passed the multiplex PCR reads through MiXCR, listing each CDR3 protein once. The sample lists approximately 700,000 distinct CDR3 sequences, 40% occurring once. Sequenced material: peripheral blood. The receptors originated from an adult man with Graves' ophthalmopathy.

The rearrangement links TRBV29-1 to TRBJ2-7; 7 positions match TRBD1. The V gene end was trimmed by 7 bases and the J gene end by 2 bases; junction bases not matched to a gene: 8. Germline V gene lookup returns CDR1 SQVTM and CDR2 ANQGSEA. The CDR3 totals 13 residues. CDR3 sequence reads: CSAIGTDTYEQYF. CDR3 coding DNA: TGCAGCGCCATAGGGACAGACACCTACGAGCAGTACTTC.

With regard to this clonotype: Given a much more abundant clone one base away, this may be a read error. This chain connects TRBV7-2 to TRBJ1-3, with D uncertain. Looked up from germline, CDR1 is SGHTA and CDR2 is FQGNSA. The CDR3 covers 14 residues. CDR3 amino acids: CASSPPDSGNAIYF. CDR3 sequence (DNA): TGCGCCAGCAGCCCCCCTGACTCTGGAAACGCCATATATTTT.

The table lists this clonotype with many counts. The chain links TRBV14 to TRBJ2-5, with D unclear. The V end was cut by 0 bases, the J end by 5 bases, with 10 bases between. This CDR3 contains 14 residues. Germline V gene data show CDR1 as SGHDN and CDR2 as FVKESK. The CDR3 DNA sequence: TGTGCCAGCAGCCAAGACGGTTTCGGGGAGACCCAGTACTTC. Translation: CASSQDGFGETQYF.

The J gene is TRBJ2-5, the V gene TRBV2, with D perhaps matching TRBD2 (6 bases). Trimming left V 6 bases short and J 3 bases short, with 11 bases between. The germline CDR1 and CDR2 sequences are SNHLY and FYNNEI. The CDR3 is 13 residues long. This CDR3 reads CASRTGTEETQYF. The CDR3 nucleotides read TGTGCCAGCAGGACCGGGACTGAAGAGACCCAGTACTTC.

On this clonotype: This sequence may be a read error, since a much larger clone differs from it by one base. The final CDR3 position lacks the conserved phenylalanine or tryptophan, pointing to a likely read error. The chain employs TRBV2 and TRBJ1-2; D unclear. Deletions cut 7 bases from V and 3 bases from J, with 9 bases between. Germline CDR1 is SNHLY and CDR2 is FYNNEI. The CDR3 loop spans 12 amino acids. The CDR3 protein is CASINEYYGYTL. The CDR3 nucleotides read TGTGCCAGCATCAATGAATACTATGGCTACACCCTC.

The rearrangement uses TRBV20-1 and TRBJ2-7, with D perhaps matching TRBD1 (6 bases). Germline assignment: CDR1 DFQATT and CDR2 SNEGSKA (reference sequence). There are 15 residues in the CDR3. V was cut by 6 bases and J by 1 base, with 19 bases left in between. CDR3 coding DNA: TGCAGTGCCCTATTATCAGGGGTGTTTTCCTACGAGCAGTACTTC. It is translated as CSALLSGVFSYEQYF.

This clonotype was observed at least ten times. This chain uses TRBV2 with TRBJ1-3; 9 positions match TRBD1. Losses at the gene ends were 6 bases for V and 4 bases for J; bases not matched to a gene: 4. From germline, CDR1 is SNHLY and CDR2 FYNNEI. There are 14 residues in the CDR3. The CDR3 DNA sequence: TGTGCCAGCAGCCGGACAGGGGCGGGAAACACCATATATTTT. Protein product: CASSRTGAGNTIYF.

The chain couples TRBV10-3 to TRBJ2-5; perhaps D is TRBD1 or TRBD2 (5 bases each). Trimming stripped 3 bases from V and 1 base from J, with 9 bases between. The CDR3 is 14 amino acids. CDR1 and CDR2 (germline): ENHRY, SYGVKD. The CDR3 coding sequence is TGTGCCATCAGTGATCCCGGGACCCAAGAGACCCAGTACTTC. Translation gives CAISDPGTQETQYF.

Only a few counts were recorded for this clonotype. The DNA for the CDR3 is TGTGCCAGTGAGAACTTCGGCTCTGAAGCTTTCTTT. It codes for CASENFGSEAFF. The V and J genes are TRBV10-3 and TRBJ1-1; D unclear. The CDR3 runs to 12 residues. Germline CDR1 and CDR2: ENHRY and SYGVKD. V was pared by 10 bases and J by 6 bases, with 15 bases between.

The chain uses TRBV6-5 and TRBJ1-6; the D is unclear. Deletions cut 8 bases from V and 0 bases from J, with 8 bases between. Germline V CDR1 and CDR2: MNHEY, SVGAGI. This CDR3 is 14 amino acids long. Here the CDR3 reads CASQPSSYNSPLHF. DNA for the CDR3: TGTGCCAGCCAGCCGAGCTCCTATAATTCACCCCTCCACTTT.

The gene calls are TRBV25-1 and TRBJ2-5; 8 bases line up with TRBD2. The CDR3 is 17 amino acids. The V and J ends lost 5 bases and 5 bases, in that order; junction bases with no gene match: 16. Germline V gives CDR1 MGHDK, CDR2 SYGVNS. The CDR3 sequence: CASSYESGGTRGETQYF. The CDR3 nucleotides read TGTGCCAGCAGTTACGAGTCCGGCGGGACTAGAGGGGAGACCCAGTACTTC.

As to this clonotype: This may arise from a read error, as a much more abundant clone is one base away. This chain joins TRBV28 and TRBJ1-2, with D possibly being TRBD1 (6 bases). Germline V lookup: CDR1 MDHEN, CDR2 SYDVKM. The CDR3 is made up of 11 amino acids. The V end was cut by 7 bases, the J end by 4 bases, with 7 bases between. The CDR3 loop is CASKDSYGYTF. CDR3 in DNA: TGTGCCAGCAAGGACAGCTATGGCTACACCTTC.

At least ten counts were recorded for this clonotype. The V and J genes are TRBV7-6 and TRBJ1-1; D is undetermined. Trimming pared 5 bases from V and 8 bases from J, leaving 15 bases between. Germline loops: CDR1 SGHVS, CDR2 FNYEAQ. The CDR3 totals 13 residues. The CDR3 sequence is CASSHVRNGEAFF. The CDR3, as DNA: TGTGCCAGCAGCCATGTTAGGAATGGGGAAGCTTTCTTT.

This chain uses TRBV29-1 with TRBJ1-2; no definite D call. The germline gives CDR1 SQVTM, CDR2 ANQGSEA. Trimming shortened V by 2 bases and J by 4 bases, and 8 bases separated the two germline ends. This CDR3 has 12 residues. CDR3 sequence: CSVETSGYGYTF. The CDR3 DNA reads TGCAGCGTTGAAACTAGCGGCTATGGCTACACCTTC. The full variable domain, with the rest looked up from reference TRBV29-1 and TRBJ1-2, is SAVISQKPSRDICQRGTSLTIQCQVDSQVTMMFWYRQQPGQSLTLIATANQGSEATYESGFVIDKFPISRPNLTFSTLTVSNMSPEDSSIYLCSVETSGYGYTFGSGTRLTVV.